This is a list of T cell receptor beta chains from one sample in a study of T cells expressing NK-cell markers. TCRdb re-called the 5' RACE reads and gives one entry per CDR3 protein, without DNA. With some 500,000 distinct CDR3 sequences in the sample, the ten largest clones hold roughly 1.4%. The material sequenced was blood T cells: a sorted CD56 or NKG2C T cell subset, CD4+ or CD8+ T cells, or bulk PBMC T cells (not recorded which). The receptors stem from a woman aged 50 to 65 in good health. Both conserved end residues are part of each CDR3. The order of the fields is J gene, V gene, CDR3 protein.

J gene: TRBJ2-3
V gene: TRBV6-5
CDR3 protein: CASSQFRLAGPDTQYF

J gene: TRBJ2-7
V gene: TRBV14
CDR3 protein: CASSSGASTEYF

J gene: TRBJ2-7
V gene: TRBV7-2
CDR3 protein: CASSLVGTGVPYEQYF

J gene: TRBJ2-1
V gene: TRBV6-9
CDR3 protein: CASTPPQEYNEQFF

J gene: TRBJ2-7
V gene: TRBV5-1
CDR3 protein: CASSALAGGTYEQYF

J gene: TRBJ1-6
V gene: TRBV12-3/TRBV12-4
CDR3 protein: CASSLRDRDSPLHF

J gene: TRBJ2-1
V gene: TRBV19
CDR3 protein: CASKGRDREYEQFF

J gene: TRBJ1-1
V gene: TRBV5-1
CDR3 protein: CASSDTGRAEAFF

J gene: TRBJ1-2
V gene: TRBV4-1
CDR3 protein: CASRPTGTLDGYTF

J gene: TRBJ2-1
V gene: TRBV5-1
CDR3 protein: CASTAEGLADNEQFF

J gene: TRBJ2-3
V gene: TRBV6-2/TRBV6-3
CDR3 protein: CASSPRGGGTDTQYF

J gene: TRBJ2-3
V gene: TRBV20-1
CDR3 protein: CSAGVRELPTDTQYF

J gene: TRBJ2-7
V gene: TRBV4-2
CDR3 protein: CASSQAWTGTYEQYF

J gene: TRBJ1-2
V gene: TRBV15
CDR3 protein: CATSSGTSYGYTF

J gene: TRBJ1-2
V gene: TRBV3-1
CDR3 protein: CASSPLMGPDSNYGYTF

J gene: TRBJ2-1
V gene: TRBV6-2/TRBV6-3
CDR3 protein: CATSGTGTSVDNEQFF

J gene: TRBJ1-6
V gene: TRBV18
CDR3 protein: CASSPGAMNSPLHF

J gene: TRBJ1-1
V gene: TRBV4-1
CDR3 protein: CASSQVVRGTEAFF

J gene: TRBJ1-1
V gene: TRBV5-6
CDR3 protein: CASSSRGRVITEAFF

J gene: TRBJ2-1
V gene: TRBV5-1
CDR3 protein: CASSSGFPANEQFF

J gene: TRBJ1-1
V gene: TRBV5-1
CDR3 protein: CASSWPGQGHTEAFF

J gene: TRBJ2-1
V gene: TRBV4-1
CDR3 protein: CASSQAYATGGNNEQFF

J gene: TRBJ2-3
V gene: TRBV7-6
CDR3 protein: CASSRVQITDTQYF

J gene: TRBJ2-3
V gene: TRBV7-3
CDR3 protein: CASGQGDPTDTQYF

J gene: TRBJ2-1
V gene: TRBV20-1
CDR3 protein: CSVTPVSNEQFF

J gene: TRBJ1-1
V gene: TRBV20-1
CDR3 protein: CSARKEGAGTEAFF

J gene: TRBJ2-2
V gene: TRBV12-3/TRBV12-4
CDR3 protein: CASSWGVLGTGELFF

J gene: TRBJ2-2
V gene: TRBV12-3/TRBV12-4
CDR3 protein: CASSLEALTGELFF

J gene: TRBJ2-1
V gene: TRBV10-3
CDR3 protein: CAIRPPRGSGILFDEQFF

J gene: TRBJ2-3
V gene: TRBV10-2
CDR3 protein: CASSPPVDTDTQYF

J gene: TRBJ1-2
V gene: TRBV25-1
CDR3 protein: CASSDRGQGGNGYTF

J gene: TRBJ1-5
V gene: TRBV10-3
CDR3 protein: CAISEEGVSNQPQHF

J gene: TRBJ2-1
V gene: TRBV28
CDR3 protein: CASSTPRAGSSYNEQFF

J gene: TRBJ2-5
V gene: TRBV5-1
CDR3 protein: CASSSGLAGVVVETQYF

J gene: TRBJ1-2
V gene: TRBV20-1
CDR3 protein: CSARGRDGYGYTF

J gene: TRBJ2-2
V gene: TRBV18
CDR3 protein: CASSPRPPPGELFF

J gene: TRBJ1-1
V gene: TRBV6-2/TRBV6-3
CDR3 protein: CASSYSGTGWNTEAFF

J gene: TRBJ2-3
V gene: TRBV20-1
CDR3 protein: CSARDPGIGRTDTQYF

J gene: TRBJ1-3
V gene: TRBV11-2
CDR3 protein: CASSPEQGSSGNTIYF

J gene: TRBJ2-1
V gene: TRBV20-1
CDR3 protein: CSAIRQGSGRWKNEQFF

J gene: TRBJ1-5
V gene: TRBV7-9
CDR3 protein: CASRGAGNQPQHF

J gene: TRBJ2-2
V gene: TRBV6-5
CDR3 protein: CASSKDRAPGELFF

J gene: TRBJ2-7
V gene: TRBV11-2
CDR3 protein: CASRGQGPEQYF

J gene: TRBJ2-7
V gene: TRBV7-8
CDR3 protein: CASSPLGAGAPYEQYF

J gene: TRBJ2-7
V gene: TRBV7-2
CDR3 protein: CASNAGTFSYEQYF

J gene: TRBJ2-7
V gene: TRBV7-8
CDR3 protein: CASSLLPSQGVHEQYF

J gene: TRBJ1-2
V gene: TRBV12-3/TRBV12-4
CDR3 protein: CASMEIRGYGYTF

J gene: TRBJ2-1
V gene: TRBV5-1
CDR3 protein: CASSQIAGGSINEQFF

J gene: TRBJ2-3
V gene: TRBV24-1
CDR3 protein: CATSEPGMRATQYF

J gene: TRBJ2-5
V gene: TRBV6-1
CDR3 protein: CASSEAAGAGALQETQYF

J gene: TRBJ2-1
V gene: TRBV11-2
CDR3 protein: CASSLERRFNEQFF

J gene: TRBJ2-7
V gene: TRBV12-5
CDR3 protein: CASGRLDEQYF

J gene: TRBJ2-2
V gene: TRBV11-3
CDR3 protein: CASSLILSGRVGELFF

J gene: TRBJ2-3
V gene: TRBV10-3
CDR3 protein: CAITQGTDRDTQYF

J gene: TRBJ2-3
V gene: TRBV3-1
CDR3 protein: CASSRAGQNPGTDTQYF

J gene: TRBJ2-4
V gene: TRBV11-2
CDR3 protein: CASSLTLAKNIQYF

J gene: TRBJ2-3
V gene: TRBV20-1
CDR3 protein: CSASNLAGVSNTQYF

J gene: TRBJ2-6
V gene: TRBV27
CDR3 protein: CASSFYTGTGANVLTF

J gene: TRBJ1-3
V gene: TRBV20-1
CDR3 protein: CSARHPNTIYF

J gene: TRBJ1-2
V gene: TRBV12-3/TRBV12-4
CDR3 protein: CASSYAGGQGRNGYTF